This T cell receptor (beta chain) was retrieved from a study of glioma-infiltrating T cells after dendritic cell vaccination. Study conclusions and caveats: The cohort had few patients with full blood and tumor sets.

Time point meaning: after dendritic cell vaccination, including at tumor progression/relapse. Isocitrate dehydrogenase mutation was absent in all glioblastoma patients. Before vaccination, two weeks after the third vaccination, and at progression, PBMC were collected. Sequenced by immunoSEQ multiplex PCR; TCRdb stores in-frame clones only, minus some. The table lists about 24,000 clones, roughly nine tenths of them singletons. Comments on this clone: Its antigen is still unknown.

Germline V lookup: CDR1 SGHDT, CDR2 YYEEEE. V gave up 3 bases and J gave up 7 bases, with 8 bases separating them. The CDR3 has 12 residues. This chain links TRBV5-6 with TRBJ1-3; no clear D. Material: blood, obtained after dendritic cell vaccination. The sequence came from a human donor with glioblastoma. CDR3 protein: CASSSRVNTIYF. The CDR3 bases are TGTGCCAGCAGCTCTCGGGTCAACACCATATATTTT.